The 27 T cell receptor beta chains in this list originate from one sample, sequenced in a study of cytomegalovirus exposure and HLA in healthy donors. In the PCR, 60 Vbeta and 13 Jbeta primers were used. Data came from immunoSEQ multiplex PCR; TCRdb stores just in-frame clones and leaves some out. The sample contains about 100,000 clones, roughly 74% of which appear only once. The sequenced sample consisted of PBMCs. The receptor source for this set is a woman aged 18-29 years in good health and CMV-seropositive.

CDR3 coding DNA: TGTGCCAGCATCGAAGGGTTGCAGGGAAGAAGCAATCAGCCCCAGCATTTT. Translation: CASIEGLQGRSNQPQHF. J is TRBJ1-5 and V is TRBV2, with D perhaps TRBD1 (5 bases). This CDR3 spans 17 amino acids. Germline values: CDR1 SNHLY, CDR2 FYNNEI. V lost 7 bases to trimming and J lost 1 base, with 20 bases between them.

The sample holds one count of this clone. This chain joins TRBV11-1 and TRBJ2-5, with D maybe TRBD1 (5 bases). This CDR3 has 13 residues. V gave up 1 base and J gave up 8 bases, with 11 bases separating them. Per the germline V gene, CDR1 is SGHAT and CDR2 is FQDESV (reference sequence). Here the CDR3 reads CASSLDERTTQYF. The CDR3 DNA is TGTGCCAGCAGCTTAGATGAGAGGACAACCCAGTACTTC.

The gene calls are TRBV5-6 and TRBJ2-3; 12 bases fit TRBD2. J gave up 3 bases and V 4 bases, and 6 bases lay outside the gene matches. This CDR3 has 16 residues. Germline V CDR1 and CDR2: SGHDT, YYEEEE. Here the CDR3 DNA reads TGTGCCAGCAGCGCCGCGACTAGCGGGGGAACAGATACGCAGTATTTT. It yields the protein CASSAATSGGTDTQYF.

The chain uses TRBV7-9 and TRBJ2-7; tentatively, D is TRBD2 (5 bases). CDR1 and CDR2 (germline): SEHNR, FQNEAQ (reference sequence). V lost 5 bases and J lost 3, with 14 bases in between. This CDR3 is 14 amino acids long. Here the CDR3 DNA reads TGTGCCAGCAGCCCCTCCGGGAACCTCTACGAGCAGTACTTC. Amino acid sequence: CASSPSGNLYEQYF.

Points on this clone: Sequence at one end of the junction differs from germline and may be a read error. The chain combines TRBV7-7 with TRBJ2-1; D gene unclear. Germline V gives CDR1 SSHAT, CDR2 FNYEAQ (reference sequence). The CDR3 sequence is 15 residues long. The CDR3 is CASSLEPVTYNEQFF. CDR3 bases: TGTGCTAGCAGCTTAGAGCCTGTTACCTACAATGAGCAGTTCTTC.

The chain recombines TRBV6-1 with TRBJ2-2; D is possibly TRBD1 (5 bases). V gave up 6 bases and J gave up 2 bases, with 13 bases separating them. This CDR3 is built from 15 residues. Germline values: CDR1 MNHNS, CDR2 SASEGT. CDR3: CASSGYQGNTGELFF. The DNA for the CDR3 is TGTGCCAGCAGCGGGTACCAGGGTAACACCGGGGAGCTGTTTTTT.

This chain joins TRBV7-9 and TRBJ1-2; the D is unclear. Trimming removed 5 bases from V and 3 bases from J, with 10 bases in between. Germline V gives CDR1 SEHNR, CDR2 FQNEAQ (reference sequence). The CDR3 runs to 13 residues. The CDR3 DNA reads TGTGCCAGCAGCCCGAAGGAGGACTATGGCTACACCTTC. Protein: CASSPKEDYGYTF.

The chain employs TRBV5-6 and TRBJ2-3; the D gene is possibly TRBD1 (5 bases). Trimming shortened V by 4 bases and J by 5 bases, and 5 bases separated the two germline ends. Germline V gene sequence: CDR1 SGHDT, CDR2 YYEEEE. The CDR3 spans 11 residues. CDR3 nucleotides: TGTGCCAGCAGCAGGGGAGATACGCAGTATTTT. It is translated as CASSRGDTQYF.

The chain is built from TRBV27 and TRBJ2-2; 8 nucleotides align to TRBD1. The CDR3 is 14 residues long. Germline V gene data show CDR1 as MNHEY and CDR2 as SMNVEV (reference sequence). Germline trimming cut 7 bases from V and 4 bases from J; bases unmatched to any gene: 5. The CDR3 bases are TGTGCCAGCAAACGACAGGGGCCCACCGGGGAGCTGTTTTTT. Translated: CASKRQGPTGELFF.

The chain links TRBV11-1 to TRBJ1-6; 7 nucleotides match TRBD1. The CDR3 spans 14 residues. With 3 bases clipped from V and 7 bases from J, the junction kept 3 bases outside the gene matches. Per the germline V gene, CDR1 is SGHAT and CDR2 is FQDESV (reference sequence). CDR3 nucleotide sequence: TGTGCCAGCAGCTTCGACAGGGACAATTCACCCCTCCACTTT. Its protein is CASSFDRDNSPLHF.

The V gene is TRBV19, the J gene TRBJ2-1; 7 nucleotides align to TRBD1. V shed 7 bases, J shed 0 bases, and the junction held 6 bases outside the gene matches. This CDR3 is built from 15 residues. The germline V gene encodes CDR1 LNHDA and CDR2 SQIVND (reference sequence). CDR3 amino acids: CASNPDRSSYNEQFF. The CDR3 DNA is TGTGCCAGTAACCCGGACAGGAGCTCCTACAATGAGCAGTTCTTC.

The rearrangement links TRBV9 to TRBJ2-1, with TRBD1 matching over 11 bases. The CDR3 has 16 amino acids. The germline V gene has CDR1 SGDLS and CDR2 YYNGEE. V lost 4 bases, J lost 8 bases, and 11 bases stayed unmatched. The CDR3, as DNA: TGTGCCAGCAGCACCACCGGGACAGGGGGTGGCGATGAGCAGTTCTTC. Amino acids: CASSTTGTGGGDEQFF.

This rearrangement joins TRBV19 to TRBJ2-7; TRBD2 matches 7 bases. The V and J ends lost 2 bases and 3 bases, in that order; junction bases with no gene match: 7. There are 15 residues in the CDR3. Germline values: CDR1 LNHDA, CDR2 SQIVND (reference sequence). As DNA, the CDR3 is TGTGCCAGTAGTATATTCCAGGGACTAAGCTACGAGCAGTACTTC. This codes for CASSIFQGLSYEQYF. The whole variable domain, filled in from reference TRBV19 and TRBJ2-7, reads DGGITQSPKYLFRKEGQNVTLSCEQNLNHDAMYWYRQDPGQGLRLIYYSQIVNDFQKGDIAEGYSVSREKKESFPLTVTSAQKNPTAFYLCASSIFQGLSYEQYFGPGTRLTVT.

By proportion, this clone is medium-sized. The chain couples TRBV7-9 to TRBJ2-1; the match to TRBD2 covers 11 bases. Germline CDR1 reads SEHNR; CDR2 reads FQNEAQ (reference sequence). The ends lost 2 bases at V and 3 bases at J; junction bases unmatched: 3. The CDR3 loop spans 16 amino acids. The CDR3 loop is CASSLMGLADYNEQFF. DNA of the CDR3: TGTGCCAGCAGCTTAATGGGACTAGCGGACTACAATGAGCAGTTCTTC.

There are a few counts of this clone. The same CDR3 arises from other DNA sequences in this sample as well. This chain links TRBV19 with TRBJ2-1; D is undetermined. This CDR3 has 11 residues. The germline V gene encodes CDR1 LNHDA and CDR2 SQIVND (reference sequence). Trimming pared 6 bases from V and 4 bases from J, leaving 4 bases between. The CDR3 DNA is TGTGCCAGTAGCGTTTACAATGAGCAGTTCTTC. Protein sequence: CASSVYNEQFF.

This chain connects TRBV4-3 to TRBJ2-7; 8 bases agree with TRBD1. J was trimmed by 8 bases and V by 2 bases; bases with no gene match: 5. CDR1 LGHNA and CDR2 YSLEER come from the germline V gene. This CDR3 spans 13 amino acids. The CDR3 is CASSQQQGGKQYF. For the CDR3, the DNA is TGCGCCAGCAGCCAACAACAGGGGGGAAAGCAGTACTTC.

The table lists this clone with a few counts. The gene calls are TRBV6-1 and TRBJ1-2, with D possibly being TRBD1 (6 bases). The CDR3 length is 15 residues. Germline loops: CDR1 MNHNS, CDR2 SASEGT. The V end lost 5 bases, the J end lost 4 bases, and 17 bases lay between the germline ends. CDR3 sequence: CASSPYTGTIYGYTF. The CDR3 nucleotides read TGTGCCAGCAGTCCCTATACCGGGACAATCTATGGCTACACCTTC.

This chain joins TRBV30 and TRBJ2-7; 8 bases map to TRBD2. V shed 1 base, J shed 12 bases, and the junction held 20 bases outside the gene matches. Germline assignment: CDR1 GTSNPN and CDR2 SVGIG (reference sequence). The CDR3 consists of 16 residues. CDR3 coding DNA: TGTGCCTGGAGTGCATCCTCTGTCGGGAGGGCCTCGGTTGTGTACTTC. Amino acids: CAWSASSVGRASVVYF.

The chain joins TRBV5-4 to TRBJ2-1, with 8 positions matching TRBD2. This CDR3 spans 15 amino acids. V lost 3 bases and J lost 6; bases outside the gene matches: 8. Germline CDR1 reads SGHNT; CDR2 reads YYREEE (reference sequence). The DNA of the CDR3 is TGTGCCAGCAGCTCAAATACAGCGGGAGCCAATGAGCAGTTCTTC. Translation: CASSSNTAGANEQFF. The full variable domain, in which reference TRBV5-4 and TRBJ2-1 provide the parts outside the CDR3, is ETGVTQSPTHLIKTRGQQVTLRCSSQSGHNTVSWYQQALGQGPQFIFQYYREEENGRGNFPPRFSGLQFPNYSSELNVNALELDDSALYLCASSSNTAGANEQFFGPGTRLTVL.

V usage is TRBV4-3 and J usage is TRBJ2-5, with 9 bases that match TRBD2. The CDR3 sequence is 15 residues long. V shed 1 base and J 5 bases; nucleotides not matched to a gene: 5. Germline V CDR1 and CDR2: LGHNA, YSLEER. The CDR3 sequence: CASSQASGGQETQYF. Written as DNA, the CDR3 is TGCGCCAGCAGCCAAGCCAGCGGGGGGCAGGAGACCCAGTACTTC.

This sequence joins TRBV4-3 and TRBJ2-1; unclear D gene. CDR1 LGHNA and CDR2 YSLEER come from the germline V gene. This CDR3 spans 16 amino acids. Trimming cost V 1 base and J 7 bases, with 17 bases left between them. The CDR3 DNA reads as TGCGCCAGCAGCCAAGCCCTTGGCCTAGTCGGGAATGAGCAGTTCTTC. Translating gives CASSQALGLVGNEQFF.

V and J are TRBV7-8 and TRBJ2-5, with TRBD1 matching 8 bases. The DNA end lines up better with TRBJ2-7; the J call may be wrong. Germline V gene data show CDR1 as SGHVS and CDR2 as FQNEAQ. CDR3 length: 17 residues. CDR3 in amino acids: CASSLRPTGAKSYEQYF. In nucleotides, the CDR3 is TGTGCCAGCAGCTTACGCCCGACAGGGGCTAAATCCTACGAGCAGTACTTC.

This clone was detected a few times. The rearrangement links TRBV7-8 to TRBJ2-1, with D perhaps matching TRBD2 (5 bases). Germline-derived CDR1 and CDR2 are SGHVS and FQNEAQ. CDR3 length: 13 residues. Trimming removed 3 bases at V and 7 bases at J, with 10 bases between. The chain's CDR3 is CASSLDGVNEQFF. The DNA for the CDR3 is TGTGCCAGCAGCTTGGACGGGGTGAATGAGCAGTTCTTC. Full variable domain (outside the CDR3, taken from reference TRBV7-8 and TRBJ2-1): GAGVSQSPRYKVAKRGQDVALRCDPISGHVSLFWYQQALGQGPEFLTYFQNEAQLDKSGLPSDRFFAERPEGSVSTLKIQRTQQEDSAVYLCASSLDGVNEQFFGPGTRLTVL.

This rearrangement joins TRBV14 to TRBJ2-3; the match to TRBD2 covers 10 bases. With 3 bases clipped from V and 3 bases from J, the junction kept 9 bases outside the gene matches. CDR1 and CDR2 from the germline V gene are SGHDN and FVKESK. This CDR3 contains 17 residues. The CDR3 spells CASSQYSGGARTDTQYF. CDR3 nucleotide sequence: TGTGCCAGCAGCCAGTACAGCGGGGGGGCCAGGACAGATACGCAGTATTTT.

The V and J genes are TRBV5-6 and TRBJ1-1; D is ambiguous. Germline V CDR1 and CDR2: SGHDT, YYEEEE. The CDR3 covers 13 residues. Deletions cut 0 bases from V and 1 base from J, with 4 bases between. The CDR3 DNA reads TGTGCCAGCAGCTTGGCAGGGAACACTGAAGCTTTCTTT. Encoded protein: CASSLAGNTEAFF.

This sequence joins TRBV4-3 and TRBJ2-6; D is ambiguous. CDR1 is LGHNA and CDR2 is YSLEER in the germline V gene. The CDR3 length is 16 residues. Trimming pared 0 bases from V and 1 base from J, leaving 7 bases between. This CDR3 is CASSQEPVSGANVLTF. The CDR3 DNA follows: TGCGCCAGCAGCCAAGAACCGGTTTCTGGGGCCAACGTCCTGACTTTC.

Regarding this clone: This likely traces to a read error, being one base from a far larger clone. The CDR3 protein is CASSPGRAGGGETQYF. CDR3 DNA sequence: TGTGCCAGCAGCCCGGGTAGGGCAGGGGGTGGAGAGACCCAGTACTTC. The V call is TRBV5-6, the J call TRBJ2-5; 7 bases align to TRBD1. From germline, CDR1 is SGHDT and CDR2 YYEEEE. After removal of 4 bases from V and 4 bases from J, the junction contained 13 bases not matched to a gene. The CDR3 has 16 residues.